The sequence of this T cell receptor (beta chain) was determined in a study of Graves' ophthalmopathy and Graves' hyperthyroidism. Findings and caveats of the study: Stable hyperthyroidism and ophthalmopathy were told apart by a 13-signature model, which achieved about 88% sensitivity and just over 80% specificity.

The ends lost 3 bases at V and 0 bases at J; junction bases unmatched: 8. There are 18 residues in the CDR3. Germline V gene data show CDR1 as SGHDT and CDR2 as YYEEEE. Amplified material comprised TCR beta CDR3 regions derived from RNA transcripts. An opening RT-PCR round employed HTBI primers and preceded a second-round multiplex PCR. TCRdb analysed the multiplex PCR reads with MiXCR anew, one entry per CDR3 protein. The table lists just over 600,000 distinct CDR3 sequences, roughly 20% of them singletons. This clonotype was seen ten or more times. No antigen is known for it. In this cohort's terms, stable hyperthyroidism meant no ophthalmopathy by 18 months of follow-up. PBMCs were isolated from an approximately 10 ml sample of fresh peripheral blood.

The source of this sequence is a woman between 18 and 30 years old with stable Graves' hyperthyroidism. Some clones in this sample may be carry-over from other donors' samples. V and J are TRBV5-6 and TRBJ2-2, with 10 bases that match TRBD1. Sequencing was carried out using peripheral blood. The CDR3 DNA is TGTGCCAGCAGCTCCGGGACAGGGGTCCCTTCGAACACCGGGGAGCTGTTTTTT. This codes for CASSSGTGVPSNTGELFF.